A selection of T cell receptor beta chains follows, all from one sample in a study of T cell repertoires in cytomegalovirus infection. TCRdb itself ran the reads through MiXCR, one entry per CDR3 protein. The sample carries 550,000 to 850,000 distinct CDR3 sequences, roughly 36% recorded once. Their specific antigens are unknown. This specimen consisted of cultured PBMCs, obtained from culture after CMV antigen stimulation. These receptors came from a human donor in good health (CMV status not recorded). Some clones in this sample may be carry-over from other donors' samples. Both conserved end residues are part of each CDR3. The D gene is left open where the match is weak. Size values are once, few and many counts, or a class for expanded clones, and some rows have none.

abundance	v_gene	d_gene	j_gene	CDR3nt	CDR3aa
few	TRBV12-3/TRBV12-4	-	TRBJ2-2	TGTGCCAGCAGCCTTATGGGGATTTGGACGACGAACACCGGGGAGCTGTTTTTT	CASSLMGIWTTNTGELFF
-	TRBV27	-	TRBJ2-2	TGTGCCAGCAGTTTGTATGGTGGGGGGACCGGGGAGCTGTTTTTT	CASSLYGGGTGELFF
-	TRBV9	TRBD2	TRBJ2-7	TGTGCCAGCAGCCACGGGACTAGCGGGGCTAGCTCCTACGAGCAGTACTTC	CASSHGTSGASSYEQYF
-	TRBV7-8	-	TRBJ2-5	TGTGCCAGCAGCCAAATCTCCAGGTTCGGAGAGACCCAGTACTTC	CASSQISRFGETQYF
few	TRBV12-3/TRBV12-4	TRBD2	TRBJ2-5	TGTGCCAGCAGTTTAGTTCTGTCGCTAGCGGGGGCTACGGAGACCCAGTACTTC	CASSLVLSLAGATETQYF
few	TRBV19	-	TRBJ2-5	TGTGCCAGTAGTACCCTGGACTACCAAGAGACCCAGTACTTC	CASSTLDYQETQYF
few	TRBV6-5	-	TRBJ2-2	TGTGCCAGCAGTTATTACAGTATGAACACCGGGGAGCTGTTTTTT	CASSYYSMNTGELFF
-	TRBV19	TRBD1	TRBJ1-5	TGTGCCAGTAGTATAGCAACAGGGGGGAGCAATCAGCCCCAGCATTTT	CASSIATGGSNQPQHF
many	TRBV7-2	TRBD1	TRBJ2-7	TGTGCCAGCAGAAACCCGGGACAGTCCTACGAGCAGTACTTC	CASRNPGQSYEQYF
few	TRBV12-3/TRBV12-4	TRBD1	TRBJ1-5	TGTGCCAGCAGTTTCGGCAGGGGGGACCAGCCCCAGCATTTT	CASSFGRGDQPQHF
few	TRBV7-6	TRBD2	TRBJ2-5	TGTGCCAGCAGCCCTAATCCGCTAGCGGGGGGAGAGACCCAGTACTTC	CASSPNPLAGGETQYF
few	TRBV27	-	TRBJ1-2	TGTGCCAGCAGTCTCTGGACGGCAGGGGCCAGGACCTATGGCTACACCTTC	CASSLWTAGARTYGYTF